These 8 T cell receptor beta chains were sequenced from one sample in a study of spatial heterogeneity in lung cancer. Study results and caveats: It was found that expanded intratumoral alpha and beta TCR counts tracked tumor mutation counts.

MiXCR, run by TCRdb on the 5' RACE reads, gives a single entry per CDR3 protein. This table has 1,500 to 2,500 distinct CDR3 sequences, around 8.4% appearing once. These receptors' targets are unknown. Time point of the sample: sample taken at primary tumor resection. This sample comprised lung tumor tissue, obtained at surgery. All receptors derive from a male donor with early-stage non-small cell lung cancer.

This clonotype rates as medium-sized. The J gene is TRBJ2-1, the V gene TRBV5-4; TRBD2 might be the D (7 bases). This CDR3 is 16 amino acids long. Germline values: CDR1 SGHNT, CDR2 YYREEE (reference sequence). V dropped 0 bases and J dropped 7 bases, with 17 bases sitting between them. The CDR3 here is CASSLESGTRRNEQFF. CDR3 nucleotide sequence: TGTGCCAGCAGCTTGGAAAGCGGGACACGTCGGAATGAGCAGTTCTTC.

By its share, this clonotype is medium-sized. This chain uses TRBV7-6 with TRBJ2-7, with TRBD1 matching over 7 bases. CDR3 length: 14 residues. Losses at the gene ends were 1 base for V and 9 bases for J; bases not matched to a gene: 9. CDR1 and CDR2 from the germline V gene are SGHVS and FNYEAQ. The DNA of the CDR3 is TGTGCCAGCAGCTTAGAGGGACAGACTTCGGGGCAGTACTTC. Translating it yields CASSLEGQTSGQYF. Combining the CDR3 with reference TRBV7-6 and TRBJ2-7 gives the whole variable domain GAGVSQSPRYKVTKRGQDVALRCDPISGHVSLYWYRQALGQGPEFLTYFNYEAQQDKSGLPNDRFSAERPEGSISTLTIQRTEQRDSAMYRCASSLEGQTSGQYFGPGTRLTVT.

By proportion, this clonotype is medium-sized (0.01 to 0.1%). The rearrangement uses TRBV20-1 and TRBJ2-7, with 12 positions matching TRBD2. The CDR3 is made up of 13 amino acids. The trim removed 6 bases at V and 4 bases at J, leaving 4 bases unmatched. CDR1 DFQATT and CDR2 SNEGSKA come from the germline V gene (reference sequence). As DNA, the CDR3 is TGCAGTGCCCACGGACTAGCGGGGTACGAGCAGTACTTC. Translated, it gives CSAHGLAGYEQYF.

By its share, this clonotype is medium-sized. The rearrangement uses TRBV7-3 and TRBJ2-2; unclear D gene. Germline V gene lookup returns CDR1 SGHTA and CDR2 FQGTGA. V gave up 5 bases and J gave up 5 bases, with 12 bases separating them. The CDR3 is 14 residues long. Here the CDR3 reads CASSQNVFTGELFF. For the CDR3, the DNA is TGTGCCAGCAGCCAAAATGTCTTTACCGGGGAGCTGTTTTTT.

Relative to its sample, this clonotype is medium-sized. V usage is TRBV20-1 and J usage is TRBJ2-4; D is perhaps TRBD2 (6 bases). The CDR3 length is 16 residues. The V end lost 5 bases, the J end lost 0 bases, and 17 bases lay between the germline ends. CDR1 is DFQATT, CDR2 SNEGSKA, per germline (reference sequence). This chain's CDR3 is CSAARGLLLAKNIQYF. In DNA form, the CDR3 reads TGCAGTGCTGCTAGGGGACTCCTATTAGCCAAAAACATTCAGTACTTC.

This clonotype qualifies as large. The gene calls are TRBV9 and TRBJ2-1; D is undetermined. V dropped 1 base and J dropped 4 bases, with 9 bases sitting between them. CDR1 is SGDLS and CDR2 is YYNGEE in the germline V gene. CDR3 length: 14 residues. CDR3 sequence (DNA): TGTGCCAGCAGCGTACTGGCGGAATACAATGAGCAGTTCTTC. Protein sequence: CASSVLAEYNEQFF.

By proportion, this clonotype is medium-sized. The J gene is TRBJ2-4, the V gene TRBV11-3; tentatively, D is TRBD2 (5 bases). The CDR3 has 13 residues. V dropped 6 bases and J dropped 7 bases, with 13 bases sitting between them. From germline, CDR1 is SGHNT and CDR2 YENEEA. CDR3 sequence: CASSSLEDNIQYF. CDR3 coding DNA: TGTGCCAGCAGTAGCCTGGAGGATAACATTCAGTACTTC.

In its sample, this clonotype is medium-sized. This rearrangement joins TRBV4-3 to TRBJ1-2; maybe TRBD1 (5 bases). Per germline, CDR1 LGHNA and CDR2 YSLEER. Trimming took 1 base from V and 5 from J, leaving 8 bases between them. The CDR3 loop spans 13 amino acids. As DNA, the CDR3 is TGCGCCAGCAGCCAAGGCGGGGGATATGGCTACACCTTC. Its translation is CASSQGGGYGYTF.